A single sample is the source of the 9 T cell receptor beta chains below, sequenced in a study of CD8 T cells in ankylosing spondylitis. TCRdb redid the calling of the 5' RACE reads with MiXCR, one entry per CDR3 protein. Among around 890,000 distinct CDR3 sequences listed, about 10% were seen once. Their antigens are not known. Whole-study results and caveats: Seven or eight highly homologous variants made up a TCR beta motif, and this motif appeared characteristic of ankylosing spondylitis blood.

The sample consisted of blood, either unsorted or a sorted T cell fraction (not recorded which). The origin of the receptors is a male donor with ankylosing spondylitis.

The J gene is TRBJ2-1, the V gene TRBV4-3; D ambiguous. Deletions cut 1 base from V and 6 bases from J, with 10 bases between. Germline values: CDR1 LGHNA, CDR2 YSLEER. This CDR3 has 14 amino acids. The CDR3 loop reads CASSQGGPVNEQFF. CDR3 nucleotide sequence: TGCGCCAGCAGCCAAGGAGGTCCCGTCAATGAGCAGTTCTTC.

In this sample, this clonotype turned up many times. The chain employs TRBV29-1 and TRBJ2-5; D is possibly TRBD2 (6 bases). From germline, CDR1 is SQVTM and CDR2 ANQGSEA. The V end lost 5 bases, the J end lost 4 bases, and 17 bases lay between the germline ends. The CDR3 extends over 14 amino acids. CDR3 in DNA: TGCAGCGTTTCGAGCGGGCCCAGGCGAGAGACCCAGTACTTC. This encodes CSVSSGPRRETQYF.

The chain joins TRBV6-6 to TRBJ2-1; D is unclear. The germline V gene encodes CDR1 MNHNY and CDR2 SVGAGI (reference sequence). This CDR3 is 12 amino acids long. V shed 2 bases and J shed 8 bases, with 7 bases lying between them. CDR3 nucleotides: TGTGCCAGCAGTTACGTCGCATATGAGCAGTTCTTC. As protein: CASSYVAYEQFF.

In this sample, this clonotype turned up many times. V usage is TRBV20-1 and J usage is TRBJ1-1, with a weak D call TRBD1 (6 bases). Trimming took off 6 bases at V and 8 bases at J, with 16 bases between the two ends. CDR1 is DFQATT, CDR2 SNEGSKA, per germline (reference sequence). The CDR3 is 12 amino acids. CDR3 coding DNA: TGCAGTGCCGTAAAGGGACAACCGGAAGCTTTCTTT. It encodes CSAVKGQPEAFF.

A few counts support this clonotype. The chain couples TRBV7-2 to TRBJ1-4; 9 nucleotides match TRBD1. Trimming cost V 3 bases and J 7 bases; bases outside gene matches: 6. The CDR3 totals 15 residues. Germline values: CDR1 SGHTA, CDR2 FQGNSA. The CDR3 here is CASSFNRGQGEKLFF. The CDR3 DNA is TGTGCCAGCAGCTTCAACAGGGGGCAGGGTGAAAAACTGTTTTTT. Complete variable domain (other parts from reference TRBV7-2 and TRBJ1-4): GAGVSQSPSNKVTEKGKDVELRCDPISGHTALYWYRQSLGQGLEFLIYFQGNSAPDKSGLPSDRFSAERTGGSVSTLTIQRTQQEDSAVYLCASSFNRGQGEKLFFGSGTQLSVL.

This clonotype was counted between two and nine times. The CDR3 region is CASSGRTVNQPQHF. In nucleotides, the CDR3 is TGTGCCAGCAGCGGAAGGACGGTCAATCAGCCCCAGCATTTT. This chain joins TRBV6-1 and TRBJ1-5; D uncertain. Germline values: CDR1 MNHNS, CDR2 SASEGT. The V end lost 6 bases, the J end lost 3 bases, and 12 bases lay between the germline ends. The CDR3 extends over 14 amino acids.

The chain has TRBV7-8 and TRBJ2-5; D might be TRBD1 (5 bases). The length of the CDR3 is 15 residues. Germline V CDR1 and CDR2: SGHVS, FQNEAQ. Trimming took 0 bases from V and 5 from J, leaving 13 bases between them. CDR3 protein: CASSLAGRVDETQYF. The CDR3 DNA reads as TGTGCCAGCAGCTTAGCGGGCAGGGTGGATGAGACCCAGTACTTC.

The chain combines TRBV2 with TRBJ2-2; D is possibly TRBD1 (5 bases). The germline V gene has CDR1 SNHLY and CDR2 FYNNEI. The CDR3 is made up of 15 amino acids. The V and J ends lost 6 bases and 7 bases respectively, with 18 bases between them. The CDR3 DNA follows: TGTGCCAGCAGGGGGCCGGCAGGGCTTGTCGGGGAGCTGTTTTTT. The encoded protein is CASRGPAGLVGELFF.

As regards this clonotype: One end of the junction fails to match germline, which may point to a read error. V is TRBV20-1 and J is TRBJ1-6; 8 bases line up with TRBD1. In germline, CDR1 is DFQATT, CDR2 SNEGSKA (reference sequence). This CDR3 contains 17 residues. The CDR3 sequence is CRARALLGQGGHSPLHF. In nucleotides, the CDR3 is TGCAGGGCTAGGGCCCTCCTCGGACAGGGAGGTCATTCACCCCTCCACTTT.